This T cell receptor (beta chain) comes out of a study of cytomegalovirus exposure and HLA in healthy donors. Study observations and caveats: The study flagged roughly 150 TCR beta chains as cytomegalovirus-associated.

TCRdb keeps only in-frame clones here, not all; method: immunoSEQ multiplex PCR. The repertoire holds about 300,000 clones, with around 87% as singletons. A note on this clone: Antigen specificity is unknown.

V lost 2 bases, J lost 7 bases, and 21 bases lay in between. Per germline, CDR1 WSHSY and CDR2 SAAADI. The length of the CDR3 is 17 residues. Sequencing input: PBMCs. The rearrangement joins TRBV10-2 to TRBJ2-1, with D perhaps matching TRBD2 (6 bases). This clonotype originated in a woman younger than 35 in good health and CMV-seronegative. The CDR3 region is CASSETTRLVVVNEQFF. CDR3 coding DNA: TGCGCCAGCAGTGAGACTACCAGACTAGTAGTGGTGAATGAGCAGTTCTTC.